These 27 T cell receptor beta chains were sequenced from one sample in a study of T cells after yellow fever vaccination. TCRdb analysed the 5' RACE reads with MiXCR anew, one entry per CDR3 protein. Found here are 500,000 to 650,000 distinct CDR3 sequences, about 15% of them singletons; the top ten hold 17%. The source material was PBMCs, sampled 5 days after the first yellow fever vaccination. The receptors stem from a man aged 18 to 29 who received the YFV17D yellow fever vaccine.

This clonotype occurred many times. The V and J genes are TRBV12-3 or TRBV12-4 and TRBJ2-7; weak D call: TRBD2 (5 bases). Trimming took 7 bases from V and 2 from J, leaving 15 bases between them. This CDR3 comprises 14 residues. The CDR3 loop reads CASTPAVGTYEQYF. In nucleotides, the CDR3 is TGTGCCAGCACCCCCGCGGTCGGGACCTACGAGCAGTACTTC.

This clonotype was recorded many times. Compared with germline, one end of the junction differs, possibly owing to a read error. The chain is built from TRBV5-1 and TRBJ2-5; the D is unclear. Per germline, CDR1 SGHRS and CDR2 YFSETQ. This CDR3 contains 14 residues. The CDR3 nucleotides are TGTGCCAGCAGTTTAGTGGGCAGCCAAGAGACCCAGTACTTC. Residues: CASSLVGSQETQYF.

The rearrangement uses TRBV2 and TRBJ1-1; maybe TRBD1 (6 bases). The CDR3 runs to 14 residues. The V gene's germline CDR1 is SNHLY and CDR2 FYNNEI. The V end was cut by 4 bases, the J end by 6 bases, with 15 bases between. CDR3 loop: CASSGGGKRAEAFF. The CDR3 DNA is TGTGCCAGCAGTGGAGGGGGGAAGAGGGCTGAAGCTTTCTTT. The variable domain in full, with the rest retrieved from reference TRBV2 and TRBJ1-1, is EPEVTQTPSHQVTQMGQEVILRCVPISNHLYFYWYRQILGQKVEFLVSFYNNEISEKSEIFDDQFSVERPDGSNFTLKIRSTKLEDSAMYFCASSGGGKRAEAFFGQGTRLTVV.

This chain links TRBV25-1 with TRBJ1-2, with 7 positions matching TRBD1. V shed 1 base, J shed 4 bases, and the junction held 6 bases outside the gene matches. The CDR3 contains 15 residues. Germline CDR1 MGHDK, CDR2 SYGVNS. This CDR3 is CASSEFLGGGYGYTF. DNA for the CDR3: TGTGCCAGCAGTGAATTTCTAGGGGGCGGCTATGGCTACACCTTC.

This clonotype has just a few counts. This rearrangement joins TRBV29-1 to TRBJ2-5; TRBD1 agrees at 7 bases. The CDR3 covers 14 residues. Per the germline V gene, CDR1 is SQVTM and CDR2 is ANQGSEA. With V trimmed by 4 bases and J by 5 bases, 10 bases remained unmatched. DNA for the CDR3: TGCAGCGTTGTGCCCCGACAGGGCGGGGAGACCCAGTACTTC. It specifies CSVVPRQGGETQYF.

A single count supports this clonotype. The CDR3 bases are TGCGCCAGCAGGCCTCAGGTGGGGAACACTGAAGCTTTCTTT. Protein: CASRPQVGNTEAFF. The gene calls are TRBV5-1 and TRBJ1-1; D is ambiguous. The CDR3 runs to 14 residues. Trimming pared 5 bases from V and 1 base from J, leaving 12 bases between. Germline V CDR1 and CDR2: SGHRS, YFSETQ.

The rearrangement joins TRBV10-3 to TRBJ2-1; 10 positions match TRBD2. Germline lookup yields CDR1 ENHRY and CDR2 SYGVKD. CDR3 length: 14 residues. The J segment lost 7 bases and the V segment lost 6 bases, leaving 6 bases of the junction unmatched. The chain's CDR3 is CAISETSGANEQFF. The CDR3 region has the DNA TGTGCCATCAGCGAAACTAGCGGGGCAAATGAGCAGTTCTTC.

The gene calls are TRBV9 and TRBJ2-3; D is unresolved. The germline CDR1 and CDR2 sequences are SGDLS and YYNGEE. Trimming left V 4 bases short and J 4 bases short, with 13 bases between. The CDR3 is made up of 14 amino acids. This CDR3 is CASSSDAAADTQYF. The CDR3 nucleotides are TGTGCCAGCAGCTCGGACGCCGCTGCAGATACGCAGTATTTT. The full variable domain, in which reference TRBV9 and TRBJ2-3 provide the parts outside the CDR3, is DSGVTQTPKHLITATGQRVTLRCSPRSGDLSVYWYQQSLDQGLQFLIQYYNGEERAKGNILERFSAQQFPDLHSELNLSSLELGDSALYFCASSSDAAADTQYFGPGTRLTVL.

This CDR3 reads CASSWGSGTEYEQYV. CDR3 sequence (DNA): TGCGCCAGCAGCTGGGGCTCCGGGACAGAGTACGAGCAGTACGTC. This rearrangement joins TRBV5-1 to TRBJ2-7; 7 nucleotides align to TRBD1. The ends lost 3 bases at V and 4 bases at J; junction bases unmatched: 10. CDR3 length: 15 residues. Per germline, CDR1 SGHRS and CDR2 YFSETQ.

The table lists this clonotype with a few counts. The DNA of the CDR3 is TGTGCCAGCAGTTCCGAGGTGGAGACCCAGTACTTC. Protein sequence: CASSSEVETQYF. The chain combines TRBV12-3 or TRBV12-4 with TRBJ2-5; D is uncertain. V was clipped by 4 bases and J by 5 bases, with 8 bases between them. This CDR3 has 12 residues.

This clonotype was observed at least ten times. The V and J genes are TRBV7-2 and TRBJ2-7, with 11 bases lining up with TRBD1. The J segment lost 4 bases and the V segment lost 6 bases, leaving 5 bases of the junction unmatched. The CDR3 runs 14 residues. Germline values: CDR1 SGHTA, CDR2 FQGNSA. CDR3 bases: TGTGCCAGCAGTCGGACAGGGGGCTCGTACGAGCAGTACGTC. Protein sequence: CASSRTGGSYEQYV.

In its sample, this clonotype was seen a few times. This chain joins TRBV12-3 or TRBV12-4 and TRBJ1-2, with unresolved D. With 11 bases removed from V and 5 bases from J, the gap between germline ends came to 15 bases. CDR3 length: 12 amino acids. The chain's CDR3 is CASRRNSYGYTF. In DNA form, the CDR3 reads TGTGCCTCACGTCGGAATAGTTATGGCTACACCTTC.

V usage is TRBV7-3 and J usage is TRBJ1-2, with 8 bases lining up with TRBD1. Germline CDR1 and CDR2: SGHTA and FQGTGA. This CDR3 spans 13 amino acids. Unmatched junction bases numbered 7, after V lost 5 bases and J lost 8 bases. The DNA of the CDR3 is TGTGCCAGCAGCGCTCAAGGACAGGGAGGCTACACCTTC. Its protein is CASSAQGQGGYTF.

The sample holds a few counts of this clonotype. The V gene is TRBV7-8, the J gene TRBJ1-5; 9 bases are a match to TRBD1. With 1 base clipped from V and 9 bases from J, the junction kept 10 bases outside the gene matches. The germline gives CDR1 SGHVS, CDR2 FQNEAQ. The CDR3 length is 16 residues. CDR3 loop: CASSLEGQGGGRPQHF. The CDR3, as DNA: TGTGCCAGCAGCTTAGAGGGACAGGGAGGGGGAAGGCCCCAGCATTTT.

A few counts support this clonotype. The CDR3 reads CASSQLRTGNTEAFF. Here the CDR3 DNA reads TGTGCCAGCAGCCAGCTGAGGACAGGGAACACTGAAGCTTTCTTT. The rearrangement joins TRBV4-2 to TRBJ1-1; 7 nucleotides align to TRBD1. Unmatched junction bases numbered 5, after V lost 3 bases and J lost 1 base. The CDR3 length is 15 residues. Germline loops: CDR1 LGHNA, CDR2 YNFKEQ.

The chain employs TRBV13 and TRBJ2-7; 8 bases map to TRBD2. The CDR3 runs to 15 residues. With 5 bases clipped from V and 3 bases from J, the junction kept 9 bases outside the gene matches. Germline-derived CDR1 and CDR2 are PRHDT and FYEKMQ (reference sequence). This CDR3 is CASSPTGGGHYEQYF. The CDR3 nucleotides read TGTGCCAGCAGCCCAACCGGGGGGGGCCACTACGAGCAGTACTTC.

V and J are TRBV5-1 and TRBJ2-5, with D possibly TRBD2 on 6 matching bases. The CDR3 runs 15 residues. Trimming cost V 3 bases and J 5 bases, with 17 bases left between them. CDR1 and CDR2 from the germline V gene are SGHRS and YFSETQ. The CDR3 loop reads CASSSGLRTGETQYF. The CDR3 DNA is TGCGCCAGCAGCTCGGGACTCAGAACGGGCGAGACCCAGTACTTC. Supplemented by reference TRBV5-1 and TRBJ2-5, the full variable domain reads KAGVTQTPRYLIKTRGQQVTLSCSPISGHRSVSWYQQTPGQGLQFLFEYFSETQRNKGNFPGRFSGRQFSNSRSEMNVSTLELGDSALYLCASSSGLRTGETQYFGPGTRLLVL.

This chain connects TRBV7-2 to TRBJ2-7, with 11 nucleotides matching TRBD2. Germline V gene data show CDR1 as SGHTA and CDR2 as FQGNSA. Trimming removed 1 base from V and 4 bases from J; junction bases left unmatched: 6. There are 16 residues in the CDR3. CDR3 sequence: CASSLVGGLAGYEQYV. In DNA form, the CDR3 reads TGTGCCAGCAGCTTAGTGGGCGGACTAGCGGGTTACGAGCAGTACGTC.

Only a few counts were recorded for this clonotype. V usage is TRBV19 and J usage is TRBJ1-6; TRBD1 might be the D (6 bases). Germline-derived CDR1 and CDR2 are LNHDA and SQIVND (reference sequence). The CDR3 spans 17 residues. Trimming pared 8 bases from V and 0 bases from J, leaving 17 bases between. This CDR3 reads CASGVDSTRSYNSPLHF. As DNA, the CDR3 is TGTGCCAGTGGAGTGGACAGCACACGCTCCTATAATTCACCCCTCCACTTT.

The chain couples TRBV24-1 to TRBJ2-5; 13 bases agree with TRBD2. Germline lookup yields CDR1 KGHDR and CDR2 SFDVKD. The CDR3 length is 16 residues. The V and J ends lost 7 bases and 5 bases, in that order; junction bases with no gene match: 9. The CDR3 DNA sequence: TGTGCCACCAGCCCCGGGACTAGCGGGGATTCGGAGACCCAGTACTTC. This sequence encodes CATSPGTSGDSETQYF.

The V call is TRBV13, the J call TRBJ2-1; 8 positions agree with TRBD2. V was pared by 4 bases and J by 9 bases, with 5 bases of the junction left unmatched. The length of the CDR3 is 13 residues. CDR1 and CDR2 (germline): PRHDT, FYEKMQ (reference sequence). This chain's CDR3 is CASSSGTSFEQFF. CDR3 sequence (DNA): TGTGCCAGCAGCTCAGGGACTAGTTTTGAGCAGTTCTTC.

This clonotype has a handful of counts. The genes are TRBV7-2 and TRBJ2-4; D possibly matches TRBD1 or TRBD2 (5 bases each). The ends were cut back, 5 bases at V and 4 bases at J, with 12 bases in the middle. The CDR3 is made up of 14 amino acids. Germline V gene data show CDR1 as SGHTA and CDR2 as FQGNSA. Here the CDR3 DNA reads TGTGCCAGCAGCCTAGTAGAGGGGAAAAACATTCAGTACTTC. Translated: CASSLVEGKNIQYF.

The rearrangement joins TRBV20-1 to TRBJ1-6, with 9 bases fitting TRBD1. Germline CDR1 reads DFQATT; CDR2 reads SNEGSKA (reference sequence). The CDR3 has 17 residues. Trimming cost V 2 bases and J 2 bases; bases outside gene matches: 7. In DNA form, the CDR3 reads TGCAGTGCTAGAAGCCGGGACAGGGCCCCCTATAATTCACCCCTCCACTTT. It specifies CSARSRDRAPYNSPLHF.

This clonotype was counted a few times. This chain's CDR3 is CATSGDTGGAYQPQHF. Here the CDR3 DNA reads TGTGCCACCAGTGGCGATACAGGGGGCGCATATCAGCCCCAGCATTTT. The rearrangement links TRBV24-1 to TRBJ1-5, with 9 bases aligning to TRBD1. The CDR3 has 16 amino acids. With 5 bases clipped from V and 5 bases from J, the junction kept 9 bases outside the gene matches. The germline CDR1 and CDR2 sequences are KGHDR and SFDVKD.

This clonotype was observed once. In nucleotides, the CDR3 is TGTGCCAGCAAAACCCTAGTGGATGGCTACACCTTC. This translates into CASKTLVDGYTF. This rearrangement joins TRBV12-3 or TRBV12-4 to TRBJ1-2; no firm D call. The CDR3 sequence is 12 residues long. Trimming cost V 7 bases and J 6 bases, with 12 bases left between them.

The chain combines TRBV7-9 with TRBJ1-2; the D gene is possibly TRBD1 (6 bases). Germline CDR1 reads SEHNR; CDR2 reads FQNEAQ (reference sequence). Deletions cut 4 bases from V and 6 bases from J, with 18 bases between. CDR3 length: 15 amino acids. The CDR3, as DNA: TGTGCCAGCAGCTCCTGGGACACGTATCTCCATGGCTACACCTTC. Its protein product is CASSSWDTYLHGYTF. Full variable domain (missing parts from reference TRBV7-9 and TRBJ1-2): DTGVSQNPRHKITKRGQNVTFRCDPISEHNRLYWYRQTLGQGPEFLTYFQNEAQLEKSRLLSDRFSAERPKGSFSTLEIQRTEQGDSAMYLCASSSWDTYLHGYTFGSGTRLTVV.

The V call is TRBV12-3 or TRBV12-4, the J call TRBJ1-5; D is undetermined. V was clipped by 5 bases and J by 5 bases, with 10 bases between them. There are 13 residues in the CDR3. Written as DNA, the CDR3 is TGTGCCAGCAGTCCGACGGTGGATCAGCCCCAGCATTTT. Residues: CASSPTVDQPQHF.